Included here is one T cell receptor (beta chain) sequence, with context. This sample was taken from a study of T cell responses to AZD1222 COVID-19 vaccine. Clones were sequenced by immunoSEQ multiplex PCR, and TCRdb holds only the in-frame ones, with some missing. The data hold under 100,000 clones, with 80% to 90% observed a single time. This TCR was recovered from an adult in good health. Sample: peripheral blood, taken on day 0 of AZD1222 vaccination.

CDR3 sequence reads: CASSLGTSGSRETQYF. CDR3 nucleotide sequence: TGTGCCAGCAGCTTGGGGACTAGCGGGAGTAGGGAGACCCAGTACTTC. The chain couples TRBV5-4 to TRBJ2-5; 13 bases map to TRBD2. CDR1 and CDR2 (germline): SGHNT, YYREEE (reference sequence). This CDR3 spans 16 amino acids. After removal of 0 bases from V and 5 bases from J, the junction contained 4 bases not matched to a gene.